This entry is about one TCR beta chain. Its antigen is still unknown. The DNA is left out, because the CDR3 cannot be placed on it with certainty; the CDR3 is given as TCRdb lists it. The sample is drawn from a study of graft-versus-host responses after intestinal transplantation. Study summary: Multivisceral, liver-intestinal, or isolated intestinal transplants were received by the recipients. Recipients across the board were started on anti-thymocyte globulin induction, then kept on tacrolimus and steroids for roughly 3 years.

Whole-study results and caveats: Graft-donor T cell macrochimerism in patients accompanied high graft-versus-host to host-versus-graft clonal ratios in allografts.

Here immunoSEQ multiplex PCR was the method, and the copy in TCRdb shows in-frame clones only, minus some. The sample yields around 100,000 clones, 87% seen once. This receptor was identified in a human donor who was the organ donor for an intestinal transplant. The input for sequencing was unstimulated CD4+ T cells sorted from spleen or lymph node cells, taken before transplant.

The CDR3 loop reads CAWSVSGQFFGYTF. The chain joins TRBV30 to TRBJ1-2. The CDR3 spans 14 residues, counting both ends. CDR1 GTSNPN and CDR2 SVGIG come from the germline V gene (reference sequence).